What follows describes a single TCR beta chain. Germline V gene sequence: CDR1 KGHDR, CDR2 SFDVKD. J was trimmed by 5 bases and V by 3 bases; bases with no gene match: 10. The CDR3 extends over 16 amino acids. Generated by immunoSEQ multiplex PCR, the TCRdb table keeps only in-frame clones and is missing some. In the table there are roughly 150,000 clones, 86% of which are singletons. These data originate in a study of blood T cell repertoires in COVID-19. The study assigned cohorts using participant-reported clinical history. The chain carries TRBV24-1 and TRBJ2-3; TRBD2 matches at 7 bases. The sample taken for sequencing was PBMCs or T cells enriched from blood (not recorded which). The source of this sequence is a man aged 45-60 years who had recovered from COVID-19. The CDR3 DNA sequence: TGTGCCACCAGTGATCCTTCGGCGCGGGGGAAAGATACGCAGTATTTT. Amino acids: CATSDPSARGKDTQYF.